The present TCR beta chain was sequenced within a study of technical replicates of blood from a handful of donors. Some clones are missing from TCRdb's copy, which holds only in-frame ones; the method was immunoSEQ multiplex PCR. This repertoire shows roughly 87,000 clones, 90% to 95% found once; its top ten account for roughly 0.26%. Germline V gene data show CDR1 as KGHSH and CDR2 as LQKENI. The ends lost 6 bases at V and 6 bases at J; junction bases unmatched: 8. This CDR3 is 14 amino acids long. Input material: T cells isolated from PBMCs. The receptor's source is a human donor in good health. The chain uses TRBV18 and TRBJ1-1, with 9 nucleotides matching TRBD1. This chain's CDR3 is CASSPDRGAPEAFF. CDR3 DNA: TGTGCCAGCTCGCCGGACAGGGGCGCCCCTGAAGCTTTCTTT.